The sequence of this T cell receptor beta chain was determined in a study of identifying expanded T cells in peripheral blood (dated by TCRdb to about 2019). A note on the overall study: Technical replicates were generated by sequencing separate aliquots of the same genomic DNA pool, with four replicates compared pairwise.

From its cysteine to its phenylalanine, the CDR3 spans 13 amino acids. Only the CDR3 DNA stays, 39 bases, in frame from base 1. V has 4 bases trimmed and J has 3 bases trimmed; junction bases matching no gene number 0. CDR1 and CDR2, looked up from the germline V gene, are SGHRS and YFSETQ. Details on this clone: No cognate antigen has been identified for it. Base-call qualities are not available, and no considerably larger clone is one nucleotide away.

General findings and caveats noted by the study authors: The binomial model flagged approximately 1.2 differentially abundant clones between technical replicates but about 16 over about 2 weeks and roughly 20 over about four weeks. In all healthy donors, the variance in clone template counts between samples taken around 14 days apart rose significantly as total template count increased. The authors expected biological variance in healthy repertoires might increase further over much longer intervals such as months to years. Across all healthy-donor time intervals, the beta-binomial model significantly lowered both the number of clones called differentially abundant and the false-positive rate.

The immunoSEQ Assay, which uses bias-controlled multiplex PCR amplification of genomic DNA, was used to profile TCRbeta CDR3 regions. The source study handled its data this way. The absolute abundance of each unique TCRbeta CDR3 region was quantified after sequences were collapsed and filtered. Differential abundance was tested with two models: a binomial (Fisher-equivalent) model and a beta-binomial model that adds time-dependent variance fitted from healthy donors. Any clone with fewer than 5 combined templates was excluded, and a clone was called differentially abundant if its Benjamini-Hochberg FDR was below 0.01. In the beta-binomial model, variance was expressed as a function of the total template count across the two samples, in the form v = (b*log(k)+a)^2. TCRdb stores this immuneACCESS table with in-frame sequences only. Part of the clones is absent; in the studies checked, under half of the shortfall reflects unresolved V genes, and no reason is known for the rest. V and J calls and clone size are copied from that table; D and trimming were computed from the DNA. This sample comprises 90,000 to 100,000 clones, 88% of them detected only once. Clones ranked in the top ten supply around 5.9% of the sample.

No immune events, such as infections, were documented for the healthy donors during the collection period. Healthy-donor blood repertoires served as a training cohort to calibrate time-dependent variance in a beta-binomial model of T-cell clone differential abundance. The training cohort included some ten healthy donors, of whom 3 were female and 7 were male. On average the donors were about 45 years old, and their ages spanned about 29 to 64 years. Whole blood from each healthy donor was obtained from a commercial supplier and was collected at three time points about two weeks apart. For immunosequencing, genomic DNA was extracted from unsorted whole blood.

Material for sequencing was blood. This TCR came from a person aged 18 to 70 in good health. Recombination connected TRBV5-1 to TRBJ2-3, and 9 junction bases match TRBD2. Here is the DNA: TGCGCCAGCAGCAGCGGGAGGACAGATACGCAGTATTTT. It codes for CASSSGRTDTQYF.